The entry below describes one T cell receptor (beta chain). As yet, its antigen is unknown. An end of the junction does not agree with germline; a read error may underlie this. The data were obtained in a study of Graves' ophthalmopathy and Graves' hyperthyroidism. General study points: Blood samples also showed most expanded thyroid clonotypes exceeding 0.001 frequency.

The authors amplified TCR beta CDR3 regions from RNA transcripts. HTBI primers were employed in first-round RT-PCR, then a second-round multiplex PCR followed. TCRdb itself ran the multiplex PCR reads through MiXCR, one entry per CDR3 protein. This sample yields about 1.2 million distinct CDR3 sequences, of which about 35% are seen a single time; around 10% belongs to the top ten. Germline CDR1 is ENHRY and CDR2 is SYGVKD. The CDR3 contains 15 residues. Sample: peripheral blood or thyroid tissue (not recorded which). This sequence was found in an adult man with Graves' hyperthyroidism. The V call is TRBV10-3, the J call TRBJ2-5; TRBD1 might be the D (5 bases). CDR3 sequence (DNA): TGTGCCAGCAGTGAAGGGGCAGCTATGCAAGAGACCCAGTACTTC. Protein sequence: CASSEGAAMQETQYF.